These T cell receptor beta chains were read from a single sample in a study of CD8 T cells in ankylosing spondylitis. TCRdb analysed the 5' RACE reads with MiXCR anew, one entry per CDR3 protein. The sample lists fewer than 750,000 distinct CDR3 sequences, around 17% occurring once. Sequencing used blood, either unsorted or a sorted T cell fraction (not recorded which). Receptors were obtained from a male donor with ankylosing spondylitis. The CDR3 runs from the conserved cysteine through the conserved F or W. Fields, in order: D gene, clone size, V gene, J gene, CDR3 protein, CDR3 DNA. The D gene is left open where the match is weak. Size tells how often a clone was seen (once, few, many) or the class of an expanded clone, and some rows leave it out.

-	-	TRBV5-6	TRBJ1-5	CASSAWGKTSNQPQHF	TGTGCCAGCAGCGCCTGGGGGAAAACTAGCAATCAGCCCCAGCATTTT
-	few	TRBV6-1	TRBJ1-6	CASTASSYNSPLHF	TGTGCCAGCACCGCGAGCTCCTATAATTCACCCCTCCACTTT
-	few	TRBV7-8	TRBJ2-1	CASSLELSAYNEQFF	TGTGCCAGCAGCTTAGAACTCTCCGCCTACAATGAGCAGTTCTTC
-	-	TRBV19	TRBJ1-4	CAIPDGYLATNEKLFF	TGTGCCATCCCCGACGGATACCTTGCAACTAATGAAAAACTGTTTTTT
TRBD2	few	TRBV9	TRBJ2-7	CASSVLAGSYEQYF	TGTGCCAGCAGCGTACTAGCGGGCTCCTACGAGCAGTACTTC
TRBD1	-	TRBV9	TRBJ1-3	CASSVGDSLSGNTIYF	TGTGCCAGCAGCGTAGGGGACAGTCTTTCTGGAAACACCATATATTTT
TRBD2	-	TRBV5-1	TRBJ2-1	CASKEAGAYNEQFF	TGCGCCAGCAAGGAAGCGGGGGCCTACAATGAGCAGTTCTTC
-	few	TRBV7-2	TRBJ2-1	CASSFKGPDNEQFF	TGTGCCAGCAGCTTTAAAGGACCCGACAATGAGCAGTTCTTC
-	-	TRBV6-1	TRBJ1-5	CASQGGYGNQPQHF	TGTGCCAGCCAAGGGGGATACGGCAATCAGCCCCAGCATTTT
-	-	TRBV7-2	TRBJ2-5	CASSLGGGPFTGETQYF	TGTGCCAGCAGCTTAGGGGGCGGGCCGTTTACGGGAGAGACCCAGTACTTC
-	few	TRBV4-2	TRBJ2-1	CASSQAPLVSYNEQFF	TGTGCCAGCAGCCAAGCCCCTCTAGTATCCTACAATGAGCAGTTCTTC
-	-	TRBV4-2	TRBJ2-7	CASSPNGRPYEQYF	TGTGCCAGCAGCCCCAACGGCAGGCCCTACGAGCAGTACTTC
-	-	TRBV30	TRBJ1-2	CAWMISNYGYTF	TGTGCCTGGATGATCTCTAACTATGGCTACACCTTC
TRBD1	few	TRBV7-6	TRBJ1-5	CASSLQGADQPQHF	TGTGCCAGCAGCCTACAGGGGGCCGATCAGCCCCAGCATTTT
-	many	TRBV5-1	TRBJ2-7	CASSSQGGSYEQYF	TGCGCCAGCAGCTCACAGGGAGGGTCCTACGAGCAGTACTTC
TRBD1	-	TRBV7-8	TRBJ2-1	CASSPGTGGLDEQFF	TGTGCCAGCAGCCCCGGGACAGGGGGACTCGATGAGCAGTTCTTC
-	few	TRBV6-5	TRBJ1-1	CASSYASSGSEAFF	TGTGCCAGCAGTTACGCATCATCGGGTTCTGAAGCTTTCTTT
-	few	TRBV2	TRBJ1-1	CASSVVAEAFF	TGTGCCAGCAGTGTGGTAGCTGAAGCTTTCTTT
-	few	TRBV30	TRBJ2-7	CAWTYVGEQYF	TGTGCCTGGACCTATGTGGGGGAGCAGTACTTC
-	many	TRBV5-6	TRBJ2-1	CASSLTSIHEQFF	TGTGCCAGCAGCCTGACTAGTATCCATGAGCAGTTCTTC
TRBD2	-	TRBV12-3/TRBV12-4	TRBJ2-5	CASSFGTSGTSQYF	TGTGCCAGCAGTTTCGGGACTAGCGGAACCTCCCAGTACTTC